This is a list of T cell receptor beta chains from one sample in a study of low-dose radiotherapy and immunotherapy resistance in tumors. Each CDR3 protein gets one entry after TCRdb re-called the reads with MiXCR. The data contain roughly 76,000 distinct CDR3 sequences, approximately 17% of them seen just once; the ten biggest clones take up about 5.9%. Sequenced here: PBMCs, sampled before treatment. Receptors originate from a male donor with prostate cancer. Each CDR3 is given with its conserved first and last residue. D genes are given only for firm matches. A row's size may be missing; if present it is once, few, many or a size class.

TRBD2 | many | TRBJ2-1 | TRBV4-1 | TGCGCCAGCAGCCAAGAGGCCCTAGCGGGGGTCAATGAGCAGTTCTTC | CASSQEALAGVNEQFF
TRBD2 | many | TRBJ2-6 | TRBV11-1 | TGTGCCAGCAGCTTAGGGACTAGCGGGGAATTCTCTGGGGCCAACGTCCTGACTTTC | CASSLGTSGEFSGANVLTF
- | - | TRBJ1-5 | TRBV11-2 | TGTGCCAGCACCGTCCAGCATAGCAATCAGCCCCAGCATTTT | CASTVQHSNQPQHF
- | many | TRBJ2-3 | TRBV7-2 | TGTGCCAGCAGCTTTGGAGGGTTGGGCACAGATACGCAGTATTTT | CASSFGGLGTDTQYF
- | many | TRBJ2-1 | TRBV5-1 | TGCGCCAGCAGCTTGGACGGCCTATTGGATGAGCAGTTCTTC | CASSLDGLLDEQFF
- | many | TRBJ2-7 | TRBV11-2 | TGTGCCAGCAGCTTAGGGGATGCAGGGATACCTTTCGAGCAGTACTTC | CASSLGDAGIPFEQYF
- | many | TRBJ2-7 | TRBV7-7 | TGTGCTAGCAGCTTGGCGGCGGGGAGCTCCTACGAGCAGTACTTC | CASSLAAGSSYEQYF
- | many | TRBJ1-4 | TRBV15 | TGTGCCACCAGCAGAGTTCGCGGGAGCCTGGGGGAAAAACTGTTTTTT | CATSRVRGSLGEKLFF
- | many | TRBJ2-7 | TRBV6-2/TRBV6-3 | TGTGCCAGCAGTTTCCGAGCCGGGGCCTACGGCGAGCAGTACTTC | CASSFRAGAYGEQYF
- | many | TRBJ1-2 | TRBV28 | TGTGCCAGCAGACAAGCTAACTATGGCTACACCTTC | CASRQANYGYTF
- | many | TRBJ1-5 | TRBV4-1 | TGCGCCAGCAGCCAAGAAACTCGGCAGCCCCAGCATTTT | CASSQETRQPQHF
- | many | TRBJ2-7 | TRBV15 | TGTGCCACCTCGAGGGGGTATGCCTACGAGCAGTACTTC | CATSRGYAYEQYF
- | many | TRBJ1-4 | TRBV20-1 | - | CSSYSTSAVLEAGGNEKLFF
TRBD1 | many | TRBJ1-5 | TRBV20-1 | TGCAGTGCTTTGAAAACAGGGGGCTCTGAGCTAGGTCAGCCCCAGCATTTT | CSALKTGGSELGQPQHF
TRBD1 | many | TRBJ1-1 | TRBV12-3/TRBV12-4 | TGTGCCAGCCAGGGGGGAAGCACTGAAGCTTTCTTT | CASQGGSTEAFF
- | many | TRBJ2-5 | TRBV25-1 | TGTGCCAGCAGTGATACCCCAGGGGTTGGACAAGAGACCCAGTACTTC | CASSDTPGVGQETQYF
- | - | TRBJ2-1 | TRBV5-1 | TGTGCCAGCAGCGTAGAGGGTAGCGGCTACAATGAGCAGTTCTTC | CASSVEGSGYNEQFF
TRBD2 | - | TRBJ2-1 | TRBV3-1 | TGTGCCAGCAGTCCACGACTAGCGGAGCGGCAGTTCTTC | CASSPRLAERQFF
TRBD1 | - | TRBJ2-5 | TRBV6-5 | TGTGCCAGCAGTCCTCTGACAGGGACGGGGGAGACCCAGTACTTC | CASSPLTGTGETQYF
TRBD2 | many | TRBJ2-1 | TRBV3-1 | TGTGCCAGCAGCCGACCCCGGGGCGGGAGGGCCGGAAATGAGCAGTTCTTC | CASSRPRGGRAGNEQFF
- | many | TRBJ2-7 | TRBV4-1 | TGCGCCAGCAGTCAAGTTAGGGGTGCCCTCTACGAGCAGTACTTC | CASSQVRGALYEQYF
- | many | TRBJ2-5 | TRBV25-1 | TGTGCCAGCAGTGAAGCAGGGGTCATCCAAGAGACCCAGTACTTC | CASSEAGVIQETQYF
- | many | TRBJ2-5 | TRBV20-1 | TGCAGTGCTACTCCACAAGAGACCCAGTACTTC | CSATPQETQYF
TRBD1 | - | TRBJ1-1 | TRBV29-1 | TGCAGCAGCGGACAGGGCATCGGCACTGAAGCTTTCTTT | CSSGQGIGTEAFF
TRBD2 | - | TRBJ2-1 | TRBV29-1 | TGCAGCGTTGCGGAAGGCGGGAGGGCTAATGAGCAGTTCTTC | CSVAEGGRANEQFF
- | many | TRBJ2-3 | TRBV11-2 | TGTGCCAGCAGCTTAAGCCGGCAGGGTACGCAGTATTTT | CASSLSRQGTQYF
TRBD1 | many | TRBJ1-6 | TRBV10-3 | TGTGCCACCGAAGCCGAGGCAGGGGGAGGTTCACCCCTCCACTTT | CATEAEAGGGSPLHF
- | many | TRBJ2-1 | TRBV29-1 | TGCAGCGTTGACGATCAGAGCTCCTACAATGAGCAGTTCTTC | CSVDDQSSYNEQFF
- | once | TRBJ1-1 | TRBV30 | TGTGCCTGTAATTTAGGGGTTGCTGAAGCTTTCTTT | CACNLGVAEAFF
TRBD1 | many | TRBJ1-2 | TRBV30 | TGTGCCTGGAGTGTATACGGGACAGCTAACTATGGCTACACCTTC | CAWSVYGTANYGYTF
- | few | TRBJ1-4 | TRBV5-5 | TGTGCCAGCAGCTTGATAAGAGGGAATGAAAAACTGTTTTTT | CASSLIRGNEKLFF
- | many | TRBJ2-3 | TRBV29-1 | TGCAGCGTTGATCAGGGTCGAGATACGCAGTATTTT | CSVDQGRDTQYF
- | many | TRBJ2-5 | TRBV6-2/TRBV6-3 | TGTGCCAGCAGTTACTCGAAGGTCCAAGAGACCCAGTACTTC | CASSYSKVQETQYF
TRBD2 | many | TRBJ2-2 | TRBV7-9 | TGTGCCAGCAGCTTACCAGATCGGCTAGCGGGGGCGAACACCGGGGAGCTGTTTTTT | CASSLPDRLAGANTGELFF
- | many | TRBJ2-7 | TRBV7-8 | TGTGCCAGCAGCTCTAATAGCGGAATTTCCTACGAGCAGTACTTC | CASSSNSGISYEQYF
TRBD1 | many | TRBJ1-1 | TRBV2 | TGTGCCAGCAGTGAAGTTAGGGGACAGGGTGAAGCTTTCTTT | CASSEVRGQGEAFF
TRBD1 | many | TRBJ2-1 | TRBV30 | TGTGCCTGGGACCGGGACAGGGTATACAATGAGCAGTTCTTC | CAWDRDRVYNEQFF
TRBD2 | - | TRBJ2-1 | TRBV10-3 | TGTGCCATCAGTGAGTCGATGGCGGGAGGGGGATACAATGAGCAGTTCTTC | CAISESMAGGGYNEQFF
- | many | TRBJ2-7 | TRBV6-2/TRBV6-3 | TGTGTTTCGGCAGACTACTACGAGCAGTACTTC | CVSADYYEQYF
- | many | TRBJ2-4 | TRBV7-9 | TGTGCCAGCAGCTCCCGCGGGGTTACAGGAAATTTTCTAGCCAAAAACATTCAGTACTTC | CASSSRGVTGNFLAKNIQYF